This TCR beta chain came from a study of blood T cell repertoires in COVID-19. Study in general: Donors in the United States, Italy and Spain gave samples during acute or convalescent COVID-19.

V lost 4 bases, J lost 4 bases, and 6 bases stayed unmatched. The CDR3 consists of 14 residues. In germline, CDR1 is LGHDT, CDR2 YNNKEL (reference sequence). Enrollees, about 18 to 89 years old, lived in 24 US areas. Participants reported their clinical history, and cohort assignment relied on those reports. In the authors' methods: Estimation of nucleated cell counts was performed using reference gene primer amplification. The protocol was immunoSEQ multiplex PCR, while the TCRdb copy is restricted to in-frame clones and leaves out a portion. The V and J calls and clone size are taken from that table; D and trimming were inferred from the DNA. Of about 140,000 clones listed, 84% are singletons.

V usage is TRBV3-1 (or the pseudogene TRBV3-2) and J usage is TRBJ1-2; 7 bases align to TRBD1. This clonotype was sampled from a woman in her late teens or twenties who had been exposed to COVID-19. The sequencing sample was made of PBMCs or T cells enriched from blood (not recorded which). In DNA, the CDR3 is TGTGCCAGCAGCCCAGGGACAGCCGGCTATGGCTACACCTTC. Its protein is CASSPGTAGYGYTF.